This entry lists 9 T cell receptor beta chains sequenced from one sample in a study of cytomegalovirus exposure and HLA in healthy donors. The PCR ran on 60 Vbeta and 13 Jbeta primers. Method: immunoSEQ multiplex PCR; TCRdb's copy keeps in-frame clones and lacks some. The sample contains around 150,000 clones, about 80% of which appear only once. The source material was PBMCs. The source is a girl aged 10 to 17 in good health and CMV-seropositive.

This clone was detected once. The chain carries TRBV18 and TRBJ1-2, with 9 bases lining up with TRBD1. Germline values: CDR1 KGHSH, CDR2 LQKENI. V lost 6 bases and J lost 4; bases outside the gene matches: 6. The CDR3 loop spans 14 amino acids. This chain's CDR3 is CASSPGQGVYGYTF. CDR3 DNA: TGTGCCAGCTCGCCGGGACAGGGTGTCTATGGCTACACCTTC.

V and J are TRBV6-1 and TRBJ2-7; D ambiguous. From germline, CDR1 is MNHNS and CDR2 SASEGT. With 5 bases removed from V and 4 bases from J, the gap between germline ends came to 9 bases. The CDR3 is 12 residues long. The CDR3 DNA follows: TGTGCCAGCAGTATCACGAGATACGAGCAGTACTTC. Translation gives CASSITRYEQYF.

The genes are TRBV2 and TRBJ2-3, with 10 bases that match TRBD2. CDR3 size: 17 residues. CDR1 SNHLY and CDR2 FYNNEI come from the germline V gene. Trimming cost V 9 bases and J 0 bases; bases outside gene matches: 12. Here the CDR3 DNA reads TGTGCCAGTAGGAATGTTAGGACTAGCGGAAGCACAGATACGCAGTATTTT. It encodes CASRNVRTSGSTDTQYF.

V usage is TRBV7-6 and J usage is TRBJ2-3, with 12 positions matching TRBD2. The CDR3 loop spans 15 amino acids. CDR1 and CDR2 (germline): SGHVS, FNYEAQ. V was clipped by 5 bases and J by 5 bases; unmatched bases: 5. The CDR3, as DNA: TGTGCCAGCAGCCAACTAGCGGGAGGTGGAGATACGCAGTATTTT. This codes for CASSQLAGGGDTQYF.

J is TRBJ2-1 and V is TRBV29-1; TRBD2 agrees at 9 bases. In germline, CDR1 is SQVTM, CDR2 ANQGSEA. The CDR3 consists of 14 residues. J lost 1 base, V lost 7 bases, and 5 bases had no gene match. CDR3 in DNA: TGCAGCGCCTTCGGACTAGCGTCCTACAATGAGCAGTTCTTC. It encodes CSAFGLASYNEQFF.

The chain carries TRBV11-2 and TRBJ1-4, with TRBD1 matching 7 bases. V lost 5 bases and J lost 6; bases outside the gene matches: 6. Germline loops: CDR1 SGHAT, CDR2 FQNNGV. There are 14 residues in the CDR3. This CDR3 reads CASSKGAEDEKLFF. The CDR3 DNA is TGTGCCAGCAGCAAGGGGGCAGAAGATGAAAAACTGTTTTTT.

The rearrangement uses TRBV21-1 and TRBJ1-2. TRBV21-1 constitutes a pseudogene. CDR3 size: 15 residues. The CDR3 spells CASSKVAGANYGYTF. CDR3 DNA sequence: TGTGCCAGCAGCAAAGTGGCCGGAGCTAACTATGGCTACACCTTC.

The J gene is TRBJ2-7, the V gene TRBV14; D may be TRBD1 (6 bases). This CDR3 is 14 amino acids long. Trimming removed 4 bases from V and 0 bases from J, with 10 bases in between. Germline V gene lookup returns CDR1 SGHDN and CDR2 FVKESK. The CDR3 region is CASSLTGTSYEQYF. Written as DNA, the CDR3 is TGTGCCAGCAGCCTAACAGGGACCTCCTACGAGCAGTACTTC.

The V call is TRBV29-1, the J call TRBJ1-3; D is undetermined. The CDR3 spans 11 residues. V was pared by 6 bases and J by 2 bases, with 5 bases between. CDR1 SQVTM and CDR2 ANQGSEA come from the germline V gene. The CDR3 reads CSVTTGNTIYF. The CDR3 DNA reads TGCAGCGTAACAACTGGAAACACCATATATTTT.